The entry that follows covers one T cell receptor beta chain sequence. This sample stems from a study of CD8+ T cells in alopecia areata. On the study more broadly: Tofacitinib therapy lasting 6 to 18 months was followed by 6 months off drug.

The CDR3 extends over 13 amino acids. Germline lookup yields CDR1 SEHNR and CDR2 FQNEAQ (reference sequence). The V gene lost 3 bases and the J gene lost 11 bases, with 16 bases spanning the gap. Sequencing used cDNA as its template, made by extracting RNA and reverse transcribing it. Sequenced by immunoSEQ multiplex PCR; TCRdb stores in-frame clones only, minus some. This sample has about 150,000 clones; 47% occur once, and the top ten carry less than 8%. This chain joins TRBV7-9 and TRBJ2-5; D may match TRBD1 or TRBD2 (5 bases each). The sequence was obtained from a human donor with alopecia areata. Sequences were obtained from CD4+ T cells sorted from blood. CDR3 loop: CASSLQGPGSQYF. Written as DNA, the CDR3 is TGTGCCAGCAGCTTGCAGGGTCCGGGGAGTCAGTACTTC.